Listed here are 20 T cell receptor beta chains from one sample, sequenced in a study of T-cell reconstitution after alpha-beta-depleted transplantation in children. TCRbeta library preparation incorporated unique molecular identifiers. In TCRdb, the PCR reads were re-called with MiXCR into one record per CDR3 protein. In the table there are over 400,000 distinct CDR3 sequences, roughly two fifths of which are singletons. The material was PBMCs, obtained before TCRalphabeta/CD19-depleted stem cell transplant. The receptors here all came from a girl aged 2-10 years with aplastic anemia, due to receive a stem cell transplant.

This sequence joins TRBV28 and TRBJ2-5, with 16 bases fitting TRBD2. Germline V gives CDR1 MDHEN, CDR2 SYDVKM. The V segment lost 6 bases and the J segment 5 bases; nucleotides outside the gene matches: 15. The CDR3 extends over 19 amino acids. CDR3 region: CASSHTLGTSGRAPETQYF. The CDR3 DNA reads as TGTGCCAGCAGCCATACGCTCGGGACTAGCGGGAGGGCCCCGGAGACCCAGTACTTC. Full variable domain (rest looked up from reference TRBV28 and TRBJ2-5): DVKVTQSSRYLVKRTGEKVFLECVQDMDHENMFWYRQDPGLGLRLIYFSYDVKMKEKGDIPEGYSVSREKKERFSLILESASTNQTSMYLCASSHTLGTSGRAPETQYFGPGTRLLVL.

This clonotype was observed a handful of times. DNA of the CDR3: TGCGCCAGCAGCCAAGACCCCAGGGGTACTGAGCAGTTCTTC. It yields the protein CASSQDPRGTEQFF. The chain recombines TRBV4-1 with TRBJ2-1, with a weak D call TRBD1 (6 bases). The CDR3 length is 14 residues. V was trimmed by 0 bases and J by 9 bases, leaving 12 bases between them. CDR1 MGHRA and CDR2 YSYEKL come from the germline V gene.

The rearrangement uses TRBV4-3 and TRBJ2-1; D gene unclear. The CDR3 is made up of 14 amino acids. The V gene lost 6 bases and the J gene lost 5 bases, with 14 bases spanning the gap. CDR1 is LGHNA and CDR2 is YSLEER in the germline V gene. As DNA, the CDR3 is TGCGCCAGCAGTCCCGTGCTGGACGACAATGAGCAGTTCTTC. Its protein product is CASSPVLDDNEQFF.

At least ten counts were recorded for this clonotype. CDR3 amino acids: CASSLEGLPLREHHEQYF. Written as DNA, the CDR3 is TGCGCCAGCAGCTTGGAAGGCCTTCCGTTGCGGGAGCATCACGAGCAGTACTTC. V gene TRBV5-1 combines with J gene TRBJ2-7; 7 bases align to TRBD2. The V and J ends lost 0 bases and 5 bases, in that order; junction bases with no gene match: 17. Germline CDR1 reads SGHRS; CDR2 reads YFSETQ. CDR3 length: 18 residues.

The chain uses TRBV2 and TRBJ2-4; 15 bases line up with TRBD2. From germline, CDR1 is SNHLY and CDR2 FYNNEI. V shed 0 bases, J shed 0 bases, and the junction held 9 bases outside the gene matches. The CDR3 spans 21 residues. CDR3 in amino acids: CASSEARGGLAGGLAKNIQYF. The CDR3 region has the DNA TGTGCCAGCAGTGAAGCGCGGGGGGGACTAGCGGGAGGCCTAGCCAAAAACATTCAGTACTTC.

Only a few counts were recorded for this clonotype. The rearrangement uses TRBV9 and TRBJ2-1; 12 positions agree with TRBD2. Germline lookup yields CDR1 SGDLS and CDR2 YYNGEE. Trimming at V came to 6 bases and at J to 8 bases, leaving 6 bases not matched to a gene. The CDR3 is made up of 14 amino acids. The DNA for the CDR3 is TGTGCCAGCACGTTGACTAGCGGGAGCGATGAGCAGTTCTTC. Amino acids: CASTLTSGSDEQFF. The full variable domain, rest sourced from reference TRBV9 and TRBJ2-1, is DSGVTQTPKHLITATGQRVTLRCSPRSGDLSVYWYQQSLDQGLQFLIQYYNGEERAKGNILERFSAQQFPDLHSELNLSSLELGDSALYFCASTLTSGSDEQFFGPGTRLTVL.

This clonotype was picked up many times. This chain links TRBV4-2 with TRBJ2-1; D remains unclear. From germline, CDR1 is LGHNA and CDR2 YNFKEQ. There are 13 residues in the CDR3. With 0 bases removed from V and 10 bases from J, the gap between germline ends came to 10 bases. CDR3 sequence: CASSQDDVQEQFF. Here the CDR3 DNA reads TGTGCCAGCAGCCAAGACGACGTACAGGAGCAGTTCTTC.

This rearrangement joins TRBV7-3 to TRBJ2-7; 13 bases align to TRBD2. The CDR3 has 18 amino acids. The germline V gene encodes CDR1 SGHTA and CDR2 FQGTGA. V dropped 2 bases and J dropped 5; count of bases not matched to a gene: 12. The CDR3 loop is CASSLARTSGGPPHEQYF. CDR3 coding DNA: TGTGCCAGCAGCTTAGCCCGGACTAGCGGGGGACCACCCCACGAGCAGTACTTC.

On this clonotype itself: Being one base from a much bigger clone, this may be a read error. The chain links TRBV7-2 to TRBJ2-5, with a tentative D call TRBD2 (5 bases). This CDR3 has 14 amino acids. Germline assignment: CDR1 SGHTA and CDR2 FQGNSA. Here the CDR3 reads CAISYRGGMETQYF. CDR3 in DNA: TGTGCCATCAGCTACCGGGGTGGGATGGAGACCCAGTACTTC.

This clonotype was observed a handful of times. The V and J genes are TRBV29-1 and TRBJ2-3; TRBD2 agrees at 11 bases. The junction had 3 bases not matched to a gene; V was cut back by 0 bases and J by 4 bases. This CDR3 spans 15 amino acids. CDR1 and CDR2 (germline): SQVTM, ANQGSEA. CDR3 sequence reads: CSVEDLSGRADTQYF. CDR3 bases: TGCAGCGTTGAAGATCTTAGCGGGAGGGCAGATACGCAGTATTTT.

Details on this clonotype: This clone may be a read error of a much larger clone one base away. The V gene is TRBV2, the J gene TRBJ1-2, with D possibly TRBD1 on 5 matching bases. The CDR3 spans 13 residues. CDR1 and CDR2 from the germline V gene are SNHLY and FYNNEI. The CDR3 region has the DNA TGTGCCAGCACATTTCAGGGCCCCTATGCCTACACCTTC. This encodes CASTFQGPYAYTF.

V and J are TRBV19 and TRBJ1-5, with TRBD1 identical over 11 bases. The CDR3 has 13 residues. After removal of 9 bases from V and 6 bases from J, the junction contained 4 bases not matched to a gene. Germline V gives CDR1 LNHDA, CDR2 SQIVND (reference sequence). The DNA for the CDR3 is TGTGCCAGCGGGACAGGGGGGATTCAGCCCCAGCATTTT. Residues: CASGTGGIQPQHF.

This rearrangement joins TRBV30 to TRBJ1-5, with D unclear. This CDR3 has 13 residues. Trimming left V 1 base short and J 1 base short, with 5 bases between. Looked up from germline, CDR1 is GTSNPN and CDR2 is SVGIG (reference sequence). The CDR3 reads CAWSEDSNQPQHF. CDR3 coding DNA: TGTGCCTGGAGTGAAGACAGCAATCAGCCCCAGCATTTT.

The chain is built from TRBV20-1 and TRBJ2-7; D may be TRBD1 or TRBD2 (6 bases each). Germline assignment: CDR1 DFQATT and CDR2 SNEGSKA (reference sequence). The V and J ends lost 4 bases and 4 bases respectively, with 11 bases between them. The CDR3 totals 12 residues. CDR3 residues: CSAKWGAYEQYF. CDR3 DNA sequence: TGCAGTGCTAAGTGGGGGGCATACGAGCAGTACTTC.

The V and J genes are TRBV20-1 and TRBJ2-1; no reliable D call. Germline CDR1 is DFQATT and CDR2 is SNEGSKA (reference sequence). This CDR3 contains 14 residues. Trimming removed 0 bases at V and 6 bases at J, with 12 bases between. The CDR3: CSARDPRGRNEQFF. The CDR3 nucleotides are TGCAGTGCTAGAGACCCACGCGGCCGCAATGAGCAGTTCTTC.

This CDR3 is CASSHNRGGPHEQYF. The CDR3 region has the DNA TGTGCCAGCAGTCATAACAGGGGAGGGCCCCACGAGCAGTACTTC. The chain joins TRBV6-1 to TRBJ2-7; D may correspond to TRBD1 or TRBD2 (7 bases each). The CDR3 totals 15 residues. With 5 bases removed from V and 5 bases from J, the gap between germline ends came to 19 bases. From germline, CDR1 is MNHNS and CDR2 SASEGT.

This chain uses TRBV15 with TRBJ2-1, with TRBD2 matching 8 bases. The CDR3 is made up of 13 amino acids. CDR1 is LNHNV and CDR2 is YYDKDF in the germline V gene (reference sequence). V shed 5 bases and J 8 bases; nucleotides not matched to a gene: 5. The CDR3 spells CATSPLGGDEQFF. DNA for the CDR3: TGTGCCACCAGCCCCCTCGGGGGGGATGAGCAGTTCTTC. The whole variable domain, remainder taken from reference TRBV15 and TRBJ2-1, is DAMVIQNPRYQVTQFGKPVTLSCSQTLNHNVMYWYQQKSSQAPKLLFHYYDKDFNNEADTPDNFQSRRPNTSFCFLDIRSPGLGDTAMYLCATSPLGGDEQFFGPGTRLTVL.

The chain joins TRBV20-1 to TRBJ2-7; TRBD1 aligns across 7 bases. Germline V gene lookup returns CDR1 DFQATT and CDR2 SNEGSKA (reference sequence). Trimming removed 7 bases from V and 0 bases from J; junction bases left unmatched: 15. There are 16 residues in the CDR3. The DNA of the CDR3 is TGCAGTGGCGCCCGGGACAGCTTTTTAATCTCCTACGAGCAGTACTTC. It yields the protein CSGARDSFLISYEQYF.

In this sample, this clonotype turned up once. This chain links TRBV20-1 with TRBJ1-5, with D hard to call. V was pared by 3 bases and J by 7 bases, with 7 bases between. From germline, CDR1 is DFQATT and CDR2 SNEGSKA (reference sequence). This CDR3 has 11 residues. The CDR3: CSASPGQPQHF. CDR3 DNA: TGCAGTGCTAGCCCGGGACAGCCCCAGCATTTT.

In this sample, this clonotype turned up many times. V is TRBV6-5 and J is TRBJ2-5; no reliable D call. This CDR3 is 13 amino acids long. The V gene lost 0 bases and the J gene lost 6 bases, with 8 bases spanning the gap. Germline V CDR1 and CDR2: MNHEY, SVGAGI. CDR3 DNA: TGTGCCAGCAGTTACTCGCATGGAAAGACCCAGTACTTC. Amino acid sequence: CASSYSHGKTQYF.